This is a list of T cell receptor beta chains from one sample in a study of type 1 regulatory T cells. TCRdb reprocessed the reads with MiXCR, giving one entry per CDR3 protein. The repertoire has roughly 25,000 distinct CDR3 sequences, roughly two thirds of them found once; the top ten carry 14%. These receptors have no identified antigens. Material: cultured T cells, either the whole culture or a sorted T cell fraction (not recorded which). The receptors derive from a human donor in good health. Each CDR3 is given with its conserved first and last residue. Each record gives: clone size, D gene, J gene, V gene, CDR3 DNA, CDR3 protein. D genes are given only for firm matches. For some rows the clone size is stated as once, few or many, or as a class when expanded; others skip it.

.,.,TRBJ2-1,TRBV6-4,TGTGCCAGCAGGGAACGGGGTGAGCAGTTCTTC,CASRERGEQFF
.,.,TRBJ2-3,TRBV10-3,TGTGCCATGTCCTTAGGAAGCACAGATACGCAGTATTTT,CAMSLGSTDTQYF
.,TRBD1,TRBJ1-1,TRBV5-4,TGTGCCAGCAGCTTGCTCAGGGGACAGGGAGAGACTGAAGCTTTCTTT,CASSLLRGQGETEAFF
.,.,TRBJ2-2,TRBV6-1,TGTGCCAGCAGTGGGCAGGGCGCCGGGGAGCTGTTTTTT,CASSGQGAGELFF
.,TRBD1,TRBJ2-5,TRBV2,TGTGCCAGCAGTGAAGTGACAGGGAGTGTGCAGACCCAGTACTTC,CASSEVTGSVQTQYF
.,TRBD2,TRBJ2-7,TRBV6-2/TRBV6-3,TGTGCCAGCAGTTACGAAGTAGCGGGGCCCTCCTACGAGCAGTACTTC,CASSYEVAGPSYEQYF
few,TRBD1,TRBJ2-1,TRBV7-9,TGTGCCAGCAGCTCTTGGACAGGGGGTTCCTACAATGAGCAGTTCTTC,CASSSWTGGSYNEQFF
.,TRBD1,TRBJ2-1,TRBV6-5,TGTGCCAGCACGGCAGTCACAGGGGGTCATGAGCAGTTCTTC,CASTAVTGGHEQFF
.,.,TRBJ2-1,TRBV7-2,TGTGCCAGCAGCTTGACCCCAGGAATGTCCTACAATGAGCAGTTCTTC,CASSLTPGMSYNEQFF
few,TRBD1,TRBJ1-2,TRBV3-1,TGTGCCAGCAGCCGAGTGATCACAGGGGCTGGCTATGGCTACACCTTC,CASSRVITGAGYGYTF
.,TRBD2,TRBJ2-7,TRBV6-2/TRBV6-3,TGTGCCAGCAGTCGTGGCGCCGGGACTAGCGGCGCCTACGAGCAGTACTTC,CASSRGAGTSGAYEQYF
.,TRBD1,TRBJ2-7,TRBV12-3/TRBV12-4,TGTGCCAGCAGTTTACAGTCAGGGGGCTTCTACGAGCAGTACTTC,CASSLQSGGFYEQYF
.,.,TRBJ2-2,TRBV7-2,TGTGCCAGCAGCCTCATGGCGGAGATGAACACCGGGGAGCTGTTTTTT,CASSLMAEMNTGELFF
.,TRBD1,TRBJ1-3,TRBV4-1,TGCGCCAGCAGCCAAGTGGAAAGGACAGGGGGAAACACCATATATTTT,CASSQVERTGGNTIYF
.,.,TRBJ1-2,TRBV5-1,TGCGCCAGCAGCTTGGGGGTTCGGGGTAATAACTATGGCTACACCTTC,CASSLGVRGNNYGYTF
.,.,TRBJ2-1,TRBV28,TGTGCCAGCAGTGCAGGGTTCGTGAGCTCCTACAATGAGCAGTTCTTC,CASSAGFVSSYNEQFF
few,TRBD1,TRBJ1-4,TRBV12-3/TRBV12-4,TGTGCCAGCAGTCCTCGGGGACAGGGATATAATGAAAAACTGTTTTTT,CASSPRGQGYNEKLFF
.,.,TRBJ2-3,TRBV4-1,TGCGCCAGCAGACTAGGGGGGGGCCGCACAGATACGCAGTATTTT,CASRLGGGRTDTQYF
.,.,TRBJ2-1,TRBV20-1,TGCAGTGCTAGCAAGGGAATCAATGAGCAGTTCTTC,CSASKGINEQFF
once,.,TRBJ1-2,TRBV30,TGTGCCTGGAGTGTAAGGAGTCGGGGACCTAGCGCCTTC,CAWSVRSRGPSAF
.,TRBD1,TRBJ2-3,TRBV4-2,TGTGCCAGCAGCCAACCGACAGGGCAGTCGGCGCAGTATTTT,CASSQPTGQSAQYF
.,.,TRBJ1-1,TRBV27,TGTGCCAGCAGCCCAAGGATGAACACTGAAGCTTTCTTT,CASSPRMNTEAFF
.,.,TRBJ1-2,TRBV28,TGTGCCAGCACGGCTGAGGCGATTTATGGCTACACCTTC,CASTAEAIYGYTF
few,TRBD1,TRBJ2-1,TRBV6-2/TRBV6-3,TGTGCCAGCAGTCCCGTCTTATACAGGGGTTCTACCTACAATGAGCAGTTCTTC,CASSPVLYRGSTYNEQFF
.,TRBD1,TRBJ2-7,TRBV7-2,TGTGCCAGCAGCCTTGGAATTGGGACAGGGACTTACGAGCAGTACTTC,CASSLGIGTGTYEQYF
.,TRBD1,TRBJ2-7,TRBV5-1,TGCGCCAGCAGCCCGGGCAGGATGGGACAGACATCTTCACTCTACGAGCAGTACTTC,CASSPGRMGQTSSLYEQYF
medium-sized,TRBD2,TRBJ2-1,TRBV5-6,TGTGCCAGCAGGCCGGGACTAGCGGGGGGGAAGACCTACAATGAGCAGTTCTTC,CASRPGLAGGKTYNEQFF
medium-sized,.,TRBJ1-1,TRBV6-1,TGTGCCAGCAGGATTACCGGGACGGCCGAAGCTTTCTTT,CASRITGTAEAFF
.,.,TRBJ2-1,TRBV7-2,TGTGCCAGCAGCCGACCCCCGCTCAATGAGCAGTTCTTC,CASSRPPLNEQFF
.,.,TRBJ1-2,TRBV20-1,TGCAGTGCTAGAGGTTATAACTATGGCTACACCTTC,CSARGYNYGYTF
.,.,TRBJ1-5,TRBV5-1,TGCGCCAGCAGCTTGGGGACAGAGACCCATCCAAAGCATTTT,CASSLGTETHPKHF
.,.,TRBJ1-1,TRBV7-9,TGTGCCAGCAGCCCCCCCGGCGGGACAACCAACACTGAAGCTTTCTTT,CASSPPGGTTNTEAFF
.,.,TRBJ2-2,TRBV7-8,TGTGCCAGCAGCCGCCTTAAGTTAGGGGAGATGGGGGCCGGGGAGCTGTTTTTT,CASSRLKLGEMGAGELFF
few,TRBD1,TRBJ2-6,TRBV7-2,TGTGCCAGCAGCCCCGCTTTTGCGACAGGGTCTAGCTCTGGGGCCAACGTCCTGACTTTC,CASSPAFATGSSSGANVLTF
.,TRBD2,TRBJ2-3,TRBV20-1,TGCAGTGCCGGGACTAGCGGAACAGATACGCAGTATTTT,CSAGTSGTDTQYF
.,TRBD1,TRBJ1-5,TRBV20-1,TGCAGTGCTAGAGTGGACAGGGGAAGCAATCAGCCCCAGCATTTT,CSARVDRGSNQPQHF
few,TRBD1,TRBJ1-2,TRBV10-2,TGCGCCAGCAGTGAGGGACAGGGGTCGAGTTCTGGTGATGGCTACACCTTC,CASSEGQGSSSGDGYTF
.,TRBD1,TRBJ2-2,TRBV12-3/TRBV12-4,TGTGCCAGCAAACTTCGGACAGGGGACGCCGGGGAGCTGTTTTTT,CASKLRTGDAGELFF
.,.,TRBJ2-5,TRBV18,TGTGCCAGCTCACCACCTTCCCCTCAAGAGACCCAGTACTTC,CASSPPSPQETQYF
medium-sized,.,TRBJ2-1,TRBV12-3/TRBV12-4,TGTGCCAGCAGTTTATTGGGAGCAGGGTTGGGTGAGCAGTTCTTC,CASSLLGAGLGEQFF
few,TRBD1,TRBJ1-2,TRBV6-1,TGTGCCAGCAGTGTCGGACAGGGGAGCTATGGCTACACCTTC,CASSVGQGSYGYTF
once,.,TRBJ2-7,TRBV6-2/TRBV6-3,TGTGCCAGCAGTTACCACAGGGTCCACGAGCAGTACTTC,CASSYHRVHEQYF
.,.,TRBJ2-1,TRBV12-3/TRBV12-4,TGTGCCAGCAGTTCCGAGACTCAGCACAATGAGCAGTTCTTC,CASSSETQHNEQFF
.,.,TRBJ1-5,TRBV27,TGTGCCAGCAGACAGGGAATGTATCAGCCCCAGCATTTT,CASRQGMYQPQHF
.,.,TRBJ2-3,TRBV6-4,TGTGCCAGCAGTGATCGCGTTTCAGATACGCAGTATTTT,CASSDRVSDTQYF
.,.,TRBJ1-2,TRBV12-3/TRBV12-4,TGTGCCAGCAGTCCTGGTTTTTGGGATGGCTACACCTTC,CASSPGFWDGYTF
few,.,TRBJ1-5,TRBV27,TGTGCCAGCTCATACTATAGCAATCAGCCCCAGCATTTT,CASSYYSNQPQHF
.,TRBD2,TRBJ2-1,TRBV12-3/TRBV12-4,TGTGCCAGCAGTTTAGCGCGGGGGGGGCCAATACAACGGTTCTTC,CASSLARGGPIQRFF
few,TRBD1,TRBJ1-6,TRBV12-3/TRBV12-4,TGTGCCAGCAGTTCGGGGACAGTGAATAATTCACCCCTCCACTTT,CASSSGTVNNSPLHF
.,TRBD1,TRBJ2-2,TRBV5-1,TGCGCCAGCAGCCTTGACAGGGGCACCGGGGAGCTGTTTTTT,CASSLDRGTGELFF
few,.,TRBJ2-5,TRBV7-9,TGTGCCAGCAGCTTATCGGGGGCGGATCAAGAGACCCAGTACTTC,CASSLSGADQETQYF
.,.,TRBJ1-2,TRBV5-1,TGCGCCAGCAGCTTACAGGGTGGAAACTTCGATGGCTACACCTTC,CASSLQGGNFDGYTF
.,TRBD2,TRBJ2-5,TRBV2,TGTGCCAGCAGTGAAGCGCGCGGGGGGTCCGGCCAAGAGACCCAGTACTTC,CASSEARGGSGQETQYF
.,TRBD1,TRBJ1-1,TRBV20-1,TGCAGTGCTAGAGATACCCAGGACAGGGGATGGGGCACTGAAGCTTTCTTT,CSARDTQDRGWGTEAFF
.,TRBD2,TRBJ2-5,TRBV12-3/TRBV12-4,TGTGCCAGCAGTTTGGCGGGGGGCCGCCAAGAGACCCAGTACTTC,CASSLAGGRQETQYF
medium-sized,.,TRBJ2-1,TRBV10-3,TGTGCCATCAGTGAGTCCTATCGGGCGGGTCGTAGCGATGAGCAGTTCTTC,CAISESYRAGRSDEQFF
.,TRBD1,TRBJ1-5,TRBV2,TGTGCCAGCCGGGGGCAGGGGGCGAACTACAATCAGCCCCAGCATTTT,CASRGQGANYNQPQHF
few,.,TRBJ2-7,TRBV12-3/TRBV12-4,TGTGCCAGCAGTGCGGGCCCCCCCTACGAGCAGTACTTC,CASSAGPPYEQYF